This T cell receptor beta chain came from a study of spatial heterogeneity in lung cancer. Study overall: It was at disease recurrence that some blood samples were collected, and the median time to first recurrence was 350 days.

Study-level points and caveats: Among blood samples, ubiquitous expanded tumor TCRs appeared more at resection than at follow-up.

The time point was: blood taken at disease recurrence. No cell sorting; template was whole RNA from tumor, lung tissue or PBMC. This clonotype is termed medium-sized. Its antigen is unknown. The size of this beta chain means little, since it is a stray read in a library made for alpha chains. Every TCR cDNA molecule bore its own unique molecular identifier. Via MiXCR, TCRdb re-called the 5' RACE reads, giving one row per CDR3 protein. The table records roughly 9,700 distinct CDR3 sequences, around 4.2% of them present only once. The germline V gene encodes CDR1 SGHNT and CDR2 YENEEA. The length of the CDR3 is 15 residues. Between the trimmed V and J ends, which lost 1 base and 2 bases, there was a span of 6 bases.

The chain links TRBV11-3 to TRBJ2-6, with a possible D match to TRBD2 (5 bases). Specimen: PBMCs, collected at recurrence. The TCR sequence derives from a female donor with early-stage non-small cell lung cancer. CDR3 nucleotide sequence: TGTGCCAGCAGCTTAGGAGGGCCTGGGGCCAACGTCCTGACTTTC. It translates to CASSLGGPGANVLTF.